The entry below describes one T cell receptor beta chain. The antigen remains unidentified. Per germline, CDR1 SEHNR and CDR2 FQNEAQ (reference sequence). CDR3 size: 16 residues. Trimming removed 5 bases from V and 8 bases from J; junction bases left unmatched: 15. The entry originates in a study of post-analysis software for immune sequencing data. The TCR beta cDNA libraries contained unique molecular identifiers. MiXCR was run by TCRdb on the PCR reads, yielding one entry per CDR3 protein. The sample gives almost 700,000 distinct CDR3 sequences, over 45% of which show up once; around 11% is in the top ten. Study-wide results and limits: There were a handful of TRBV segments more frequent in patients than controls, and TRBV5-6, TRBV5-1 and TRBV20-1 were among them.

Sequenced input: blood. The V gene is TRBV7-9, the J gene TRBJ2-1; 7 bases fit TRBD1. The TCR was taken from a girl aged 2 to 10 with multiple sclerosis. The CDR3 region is CASSPLDIYRGHEQFF. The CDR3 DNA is TGTGCCAGCAGCCCCCTCGATATATACAGGGGACATGAGCAGTTCTTC.